This T cell receptor (beta chain) was captured in a study of T-cell memory formation after mild COVID-19. Study-wide results and caveats: Pre-infection memory held some responding clones, suggesting pre-existing cross-reactive T cells responded. Nothing showed for sure that second-wave clones peaking on day 37 were SARS-CoV-2 specific.

Concerning this clonotype: The antigen remains undetermined.

Libraries for TCRalpha and TCRbeta carried sample barcodes and unique molecular identifiers via 5'RACE. Each CDR3 protein gets one entry after TCRdb re-called the 5' RACE reads with MiXCR. The sample holds 150,000 or so distinct CDR3 sequences; more than 9% are singletons and the top ten take about 3.5%. Germline V gene sequence: CDR1 MNHEY, CDR2 SVGEGT. The V gene end was trimmed by 7 bases and the J gene end by 5 bases; junction bases not matched to a gene: 4. CDR3 length equals 13 residues. The source is a man younger than 35 who had mild COVID-19 (a few samples of this study predate the infection). Cell type and time point are not known. The rearrangement uses TRBV6-2 or TRBV6-3 and TRBJ1-5; 8 bases line up with TRBD1. Sequenced: PBMCs or a T cell subset sorted from them (not recorded which). CDR3 coding DNA: TGTGCCAGCACGACAGGGGATTATCAGCCCCAGCATTTT. Translated: CASTTGDYQPQHF.